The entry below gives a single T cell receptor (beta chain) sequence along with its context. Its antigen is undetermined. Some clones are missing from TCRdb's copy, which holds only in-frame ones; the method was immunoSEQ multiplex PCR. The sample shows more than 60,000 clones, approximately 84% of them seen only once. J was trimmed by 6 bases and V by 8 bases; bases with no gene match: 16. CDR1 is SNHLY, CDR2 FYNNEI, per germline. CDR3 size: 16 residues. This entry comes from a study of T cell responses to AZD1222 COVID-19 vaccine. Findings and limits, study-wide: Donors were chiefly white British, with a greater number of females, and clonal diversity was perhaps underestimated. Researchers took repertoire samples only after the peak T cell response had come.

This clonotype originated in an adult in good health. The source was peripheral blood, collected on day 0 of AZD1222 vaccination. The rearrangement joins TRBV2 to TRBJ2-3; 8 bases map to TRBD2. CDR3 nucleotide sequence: TGTGCCAGCTCAAACCACAGAGCGGGAGCCGCGGATACGCAGTATTTT. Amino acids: CASSNHRAGAADTQYF.